The 31 T cell receptor beta chains below were found in one sample sequenced in a study of cytomegalovirus exposure and HLA in healthy donors (dated by TCRdb to about 2017). The method was the immunoSEQ multiplex PCR assay. For the multiplex PCR, a mixture combining 60 forward primers for TCR Vbeta segments and 13 reverse primers for TCR Jbeta segments was used. In TCRdb, the immuneACCESS table is reduced to in-frame sequences with V and J assigned. These tables do not hold every clone; where another copy was compared, an unresolved V gene accounts for under half, and the others remain unexplained. Counted in this sample were about 120,000 clones; approximately 80% of them appeared once. In total, the top ten clones hold more than 1.5% of the sample. The specimen was PBMCs. These receptors all come from a man in his forties in good health and CMV-seronegative.

The chain uses TRBV27 and TRBJ2-1, with D maybe TRBD2 (6 bases). This CDR3 spans 14 amino acids. From germline, CDR1 is MNHEY and CDR2 SMNVEV (reference sequence). Trimming took off 3 bases at V and 2 bases at J, with 8 bases between the two ends. CDR3 sequence reads: CASSLGGTYNEQFF. The CDR3 nucleotides read TGTGCCAGCAGTTTGGGAGGCACCTACAATGAGCAGTTCTTC.

The chain uses TRBV7-6 and TRBJ2-7; 7 bases align to TRBD1. The CDR3 extends over 15 amino acids. Trimming at V came to 3 bases and at J to 1 base, leaving 6 bases not matched to a gene. Germline CDR1 and CDR2: SGHVS and FNYEAQ. CDR3 amino acids: CASSFETGRSYEQYF. In DNA, the CDR3 is TGTGCCAGCAGCTTCGAGACAGGGCGGTCCTACGAGCAGTACTTC. Together with reference TRBV7-6 and TRBJ2-7, the CDR3 gives the full variable domain: GAGVSQSPRYKVTKRGQDVALRCDPISGHVSLYWYRQALGQGPEFLTYFNYEAQQDKSGLPNDRFSAERPEGSISTLTIQRTEQRDSAMYRCASSFETGRSYEQYFGPGTRLTVT.

This chain links TRBV18 with TRBJ2-5; 11 bases fit TRBD2. V shed 6 bases, J shed 1 base, and the junction held 4 bases outside the gene matches. CDR1 and CDR2 (germline): KGHSH, LQKENI. This CDR3 spans 15 amino acids. The CDR3 loop is CASSPSGGIQETQYF. Written as DNA, the CDR3 is TGTGCCAGCTCCCCTAGCGGGGGGATCCAAGAGACCCAGTACTTC.

J is TRBJ1-5 and V is TRBV7-8, with 9 bases fitting TRBD1. Trimming took 4 bases from V and 6 from J; bases not matched to a gene: 13. Germline CDR1 is SGHVS and CDR2 is FQNEAQ. The CDR3 is 17 amino acids. In nucleotides, the CDR3 is TGTGCCAGCAGCTCCATACCGGGACAGGGTTTGAGTCAGCCCCAGCATTTT. Protein: CASSSIPGQGLSQPQHF.

This clone was observed a few times. The chain has TRBV7-7 and TRBJ1-5; the match to TRBD1 covers 10 bases. The length of the CDR3 is 14 residues. Per germline, CDR1 SSHAT and CDR2 FNYEAQ (reference sequence). This CDR3 reads CAGRQGAVVEPQHF. DNA of the CDR3: TGTGCTGGTAGACAGGGGGCGGTGGTGGAGCCCCAGCATTTT.

The J gene is TRBJ2-5, the V gene TRBV6-1; 8 positions agree with TRBD1. Germline V gene data show CDR1 as MNHNS and CDR2 as SASEGT. This CDR3 spans 16 amino acids. V was clipped by 4 bases and J by 5 bases; unmatched bases: 12. The CDR3 nucleotides read TGTGCCAGCAGTGTCATCCCCGACAGGGGCGGTGAGACCCAGTACTTC. This encodes CASSVIPDRGGETQYF.

V is TRBV12-5 and J is TRBJ2-2, with 13 bases fitting TRBD2. The germline gives CDR1 LGHNT, CDR2 FRNRAP. V shed 0 bases and J 4 bases; nucleotides not matched to a gene: 2. There are 17 residues in the CDR3. The CDR3 sequence is CASGLVTSGRATGELFF. CDR3 bases: TGTGCTAGTGGTTTGGTTACTAGCGGGAGGGCCACCGGGGAGCTGTTTTTT.

This sequence joins TRBV7-9 and TRBJ2-5; 12 nucleotides match TRBD1. The end of the DNA aligns better with TRBJ2-7, so the J call may be wrong. CDR3 length equals 17 residues. Germline assignment: CDR1 SEHNR and CDR2 FQNEAQ (reference sequence). The CDR3 nucleotides read TGTGCCAGCAGCCCCCTCGGTATGGGACAGGGGGCCTCCGAGCAGTACTTC. As protein: CASSPLGMGQGASEQYF.

The chain carries TRBV10-2 and TRBJ2-2, with 8 nucleotides matching TRBD1. Germline V gene sequence: CDR1 WSHSY, CDR2 SAAADI. This CDR3 contains 15 residues. Trimming took 7 bases from V and 4 from J; bases not matched to a gene: 8. CDR3 loop: CASNGQGLSTGELFF. CDR3 nucleotides: TGCGCCAGCAATGGACAGGGTTTGAGCACCGGGGAGCTGTTTTTT.

The sample holds one count of this clone. The CDR3 here is CASSLAGGRLGHNSPLHF. The DNA for the CDR3 is TGTGCCAGCAGCTTAGCGGGGGGTCGCCTGGGCCATAATTCACCCCTCCACTTT. This chain joins TRBV7-9 and TRBJ1-6; maybe TRBD1 (5 bases). Germline V gene lookup returns CDR1 SEHNR and CDR2 FQNEAQ (reference sequence). The V end lost 0 bases, the J end lost 5 bases, and 17 bases lay between the germline ends. This CDR3 has 18 amino acids.

The chain couples TRBV4-1 to TRBJ2-1, with TRBD2 identical over 14 bases. The CDR3 runs to 17 residues. J was trimmed by 8 bases and V by 3 bases; bases with no gene match: 9. The V gene's germline CDR1 is MGHRA and CDR2 YSYEKL. DNA for the CDR3: TGCGCCAGCAGCCATCCAATGACTAGCGGGGGGGCCGATGAGCAGTTCTTC. Its translation: CASSHPMTSGGADEQFF.

The CDR3: CAWSVLETGGYTF. The CDR3 region has the DNA TGTGCCTGGAGTGTACTTGAGACGGGAGGCTACACCTTC. The chain recombines TRBV30 with TRBJ1-2; D uncertain. The V end was cut by 0 bases, the J end by 8 bases, with 13 bases between. The CDR3 sequence is 13 residues long. CDR1 and CDR2 (germline): GTSNPN, SVGIG (reference sequence).

The chain employs TRBV29-1 and TRBJ2-7, with 8 bases lining up with TRBD1. This CDR3 contains 13 residues. V dropped 7 bases and J dropped 3; count of bases not matched to a gene: 8. Germline V lookup: CDR1 SQVTM, CDR2 ANQGSEA. The CDR3 sequence: CSAGTGMNYEQYF. The CDR3 nucleotides read TGCAGCGCCGGGACAGGAATGAACTACGAGCAGTACTTC.

The chain links TRBV29-1 to TRBJ2-5; TRBD2 might be the D (6 bases). In germline, CDR1 is SQVTM, CDR2 ANQGSEA. The CDR3 has 13 residues. The V end lost 3 bases, the J end lost 1 base, and 9 bases lay between the germline ends. CDR3 coding DNA: TGCAGCGTTGATGGAGCGGGCCAAGAGACCCAGTACTTC. Its protein is CSVDGAGQETQYF.

This chain connects TRBV6-6 to TRBJ2-7, with 7 bases identical to TRBD2. Losses at the gene ends were 2 bases for V and 0 bases for J; bases not matched to a gene: 7. The V gene's germline CDR1 is MNHNY and CDR2 SVGAGI (reference sequence). CDR3 length: 16 amino acids. The CDR3, as DNA: TGTGCCAGCAGTTACGAACTAGCGAGAAGCTCCTACGAGCAGTACTTC. Protein: CASSYELARSSYEQYF.

The V and J genes are TRBV9 and TRBJ2-3; TRBD2 is a possible D gene (5 bases). The CDR3 is 15 amino acids. V gave up 0 bases and J gave up 1 base, with 9 bases separating them. Germline lookup yields CDR1 SGDLS and CDR2 YYNGEE. In DNA, the CDR3 is TGTGCCAGCAGCGTAGCCGGGGTCGGCACAGATACGCAGTATTTT. This gives the protein CASSVAGVGTDTQYF.

This chain links TRBV2 with TRBJ1-3; D unresolved. Germline CDR1 reads SNHLY; CDR2 reads FYNNEI. The CDR3 runs to 15 residues. V shed 5 bases and J shed 0 bases, with 11 bases lying between them. The CDR3 sequence: CASSKSSISGNTIYF. CDR3 nucleotides: TGTGCCAGCAGTAAATCATCAATCTCTGGAAACACCATATATTTT.

The CDR3 region is CASSLLAGARRNEQFF. CDR3 in DNA: TGTGCCAGCAGCCTACTAGCGGGAGCCCGGAGGAATGAGCAGTTCTTC. The chain employs TRBV9 and TRBJ2-1, with 11 bases fitting TRBD2. The CDR3 is 16 residues long. The germline CDR1 and CDR2 sequences are SGDLS and YYNGEE. V trimming: 4 bases; J trimming: 7 bases; junction bases outside the gene matches: 10.

The rearrangement links TRBV10-3 to TRBJ2-1; D unresolved. Per the germline V gene, CDR1 is ENHRY and CDR2 is SYGVKD. V gave up 4 bases and J gave up 0 bases, with 10 bases separating them. This CDR3 region has 15 residues. CDR3 in amino acids: CAISADKNSYNEQFF. CDR3 nucleotide sequence: TGTGCCATCAGTGCAGACAAAAACTCCTACAATGAGCAGTTCTTC.

The chain joins TRBV10-2 to TRBJ2-7, with a weak D call TRBD2 (5 bases). The V end was cut by 2 bases, the J end by 0 bases, with 14 bases between. This CDR3 spans 16 amino acids. Germline values: CDR1 WSHSY, CDR2 SAAADI. The DNA of the CDR3 is TGCGCCAGCAGTGAGCGGCATCGGGGTGGCTCCTACGAGCAGTACTTC. Translation: CASSERHRGGSYEQYF.

This chain uses TRBV7-6 with TRBJ2-3; 10 nucleotides line up with TRBD2. This CDR3 has 17 residues. V was pared by 1 base and J by 0 bases, with 4 bases of the junction left unmatched. The germline V gene encodes CDR1 SGHVS and CDR2 FNYEAQ. CDR3 protein: CASSLGASGGSTDTQYF. Here the CDR3 DNA reads TGTGCCAGCAGCTTAGGCGCTAGCGGGGGTAGCACAGATACGCAGTATTTT.

The chain recombines TRBV4-1 with TRBJ2-2; possibly TRBD2 for D (6 bases). The CDR3 contains 16 residues. V was clipped by 0 bases and J by 0 bases, with 8 bases between them. Germline CDR1 reads MGHRA; CDR2 reads YSYEKL. CDR3 DNA sequence: TGCGCCAGCAGCCAAGAAGGACTACCGAACACCGGGGAGCTGTTTTTT. This translates into CASSQEGLPNTGELFF.

This clone was detected once. The chain couples TRBV6-5 to TRBJ2-2; 7 positions agree with TRBD1. The germline CDR1 and CDR2 sequences are MNHEY and SVGAGI. CDR3 length equals 15 residues. With 6 bases clipped from V and 6 bases from J, the junction kept 10 bases outside the gene matches. The CDR3 DNA follows: TGTGCCAGCAGGCCGGGCAGGGGGTTGGCCGGGGAGCTGTTTTTT. It is translated as CASRPGRGLAGELFF.

The chain recombines TRBV6-4 with TRBJ2-3; 8 nucleotides line up with TRBD1. This CDR3 has 16 residues. The trim removed 5 bases at V and 0 bases at J, leaving 7 bases unmatched. Looked up from germline, CDR1 is MRHNA and CDR2 is SNTAGT. CDR3 bases: TGTGCCAGCAGTCTCGGCCAGGGGGCTAGCACAGATACGCAGTATTTT. Amino acids: CASSLGQGASTDTQYF.

The chain is built from TRBV9 and TRBJ2-7; TRBD2 is a possible D gene (6 bases). From germline, CDR1 is SGDLS and CDR2 YYNGEE. The CDR3 sequence is 16 residues long. Trimming left V 3 bases short and J 0 bases short, with 16 bases between. Here the CDR3 reads CASSAKAGLSSYEQYF. CDR3 coding DNA: TGTGCCAGCAGCGCGAAAGCGGGTCTGAGCTCCTACGAGCAGTACTTC.

J is TRBJ2-5 and V is TRBV5-1; 12 bases align to TRBD1. With 3 bases clipped from V and 2 bases from J, the junction kept 5 bases outside the gene matches. Germline CDR1 reads SGHRS; CDR2 reads YFSETQ. CDR3 size: 16 residues. The CDR3 spells CASSSWDRGRQETQYF. The CDR3 DNA reads TGCGCCAGCAGCTCCTGGGACAGGGGGCGGCAAGAGACCCAGTACTTC.

By its share, this clone is medium-sized. This rearrangement joins TRBV7-9 to TRBJ2-7; 9 nucleotides match TRBD1. Germline trimming cut 5 bases from V and 5 bases from J; bases unmatched to any gene: 7. Per the germline V gene, CDR1 is SEHNR and CDR2 is FQNEAQ (reference sequence). The CDR3 length is 14 residues. CDR3 DNA sequence: TGTGCCAGCAGCCCGGGGACAGGGTTAAACGAGCAGTACTTC. Translation gives CASSPGTGLNEQYF.

This clone showed up just a few times. The rearrangement links TRBV18 to TRBJ2-3, with TRBD2 identical over 7 bases. The CDR3 spans 14 residues. CDR1 is KGHSH and CDR2 is LQKENI in the germline V gene. The V and J ends lost 2 bases and 6 bases, in that order; junction bases with no gene match: 5. CDR3 in DNA: TGTGCCAGCTCACCAAGGGAGGGGATGGATACGCAGTATTTT. This translates into CASSPREGMDTQYF.

This rearrangement joins TRBV6-6 to TRBJ2-1, with 10 positions matching TRBD1. After removal of 8 bases from V and 3 bases from J, the junction contained 4 bases not matched to a gene. CDR1 and CDR2 from the germline V gene are MNHNY and SVGAGI (reference sequence). The CDR3 spans 14 residues. The CDR3 nucleotides are TGTGCCAGCGCGGGACAGGGGATCTACAATGAGCAGTTCTTC. Amino acids: CASAGQGIYNEQFF.

The chain's CDR3 is CASRNGGELFF. DNA for the CDR3: TGCGCCAGCAGGAACGGGGGGGAGCTGTTTTTT. The chain is built from TRBV5-1 and TRBJ2-2, with D uncertain. Germline V gene sequence: CDR1 SGHRS, CDR2 YFSETQ. CDR3 length equals 11 residues. Deletions cut 5 bases from V and 8 bases from J, with 7 bases between.

The rearrangement links TRBV7-9 to TRBJ2-3, with D uncertain. V was clipped by 3 bases and J by 1 base, with 11 bases between them. The length of the CDR3 is 15 residues. Germline V gene lookup returns CDR1 SEHNR and CDR2 FQNEAQ (reference sequence). The CDR3: CASSFSGSGTDTQYF. CDR3 nucleotides: TGTGCCAGCAGCTTCTCCGGGTCGGGCACAGATACGCAGTATTTT.